One sample yielded the 7 T cell receptor beta chains listed below, sequenced in a study of T cell responses to AZD1222 COVID-19 vaccine. The method was immunoSEQ multiplex PCR; TCRdb's version includes in-frame clones alone and lacks a portion of them. The sample shows about 130,000 clones, approximately 90% of them seen only once. The sample was peripheral blood, taken 28 days after the second AZD1222 dose. Source of these receptors: an adult who received the AZD1222 COVID-19 vaccine.

This clone showed up just a few times. This sequence joins TRBV9 and TRBJ2-7; possibly TRBD2 for D (5 bases). Trimming cost V 3 bases and J 0 bases, with 10 bases left between them. Germline V gene sequence: CDR1 SGDLS, CDR2 YYNGEE. The CDR3 contains 14 residues. DNA for the CDR3: TGTGCCAGCAGCGGGACTCCGAGCTCCTACGAGCAGTACTTC. Amino acid sequence: CASSGTPSSYEQYF.

The chain joins TRBV9 to TRBJ1-5; D is perhaps TRBD1 (6 bases). The CDR3 is 16 amino acids. Trimming took 6 bases from V and 0 from J, leaving 16 bases between them. Germline V gene lookup returns CDR1 SGDLS and CDR2 YYNGEE. CDR3 loop: CASKGGRRGSNQPQHF. CDR3 DNA sequence: TGTGCCAGCAAGGGGGGCCGTCGAGGTAGCAATCAGCCCCAGCATTTT. The full variable domain, rest sourced from reference TRBV9 and TRBJ1-5, is DSGVTQTPKHLITATGQRVTLRCSPRSGDLSVYWYQQSLDQGLQFLIQYYNGEERAKGNILERFSAQQFPDLHSELNLSSLELGDSALYFCASKGGRRGSNQPQHFGDGTRLSIL.

The rearrangement links TRBV18 to TRBJ2-7; TRBD2 matches at 15 bases. The length of the CDR3 is 15 residues. CDR1 and CDR2 from the germline V gene are KGHSH and LQKENI. The V and J ends lost 5 bases and 4 bases, in that order; junction bases with no gene match: 3. For the CDR3, the DNA is TGTGCCAGCTCATCCGGGACTAGCGGGAGGTACGAGCAGTACTTC. As protein: CASSSGTSGRYEQYF.

The rearrangement uses TRBV3-1 (or the pseudogene TRBV3-2) and TRBJ1-2; the match to TRBD1 covers 12 bases. V lost 3 bases and J lost 4; bases outside the gene matches: 9. This CDR3 has 17 amino acids. The germline V gene encodes CDR1 LGHDT and CDR2 YNNKEL (reference sequence). The CDR3 region is CASSHPGQGAIIYGYTF. The CDR3 DNA reads TGTGCCAGCAGCCATCCGGGACAGGGGGCAATAATCTATGGCTACACCTTC.

V and J are TRBV6-5 and TRBJ2-7; weak D call: TRBD1 (5 bases). This CDR3 is built from 15 residues. V shed 2 bases and J shed 1 base, with 12 bases lying between them. Germline-derived CDR1 and CDR2 are MNHEY and SVGAGI. The CDR3 nucleotides read TGTGCCAGCAGTTACAGCCAGGGAAAATCCTACGAGCAGTACTTC. Protein sequence: CASSYSQGKSYEQYF.

The chain recombines TRBV7-2 with TRBJ2-5, with 12 positions matching TRBD2. V gave up 4 bases and J gave up 1 base; unmatched junction bases: 1. Germline V gene lookup returns CDR1 SGHTA and CDR2 FQGNSA. The CDR3 contains 15 residues. The CDR3 is CASSWTSGIQETQYF. For the CDR3, the DNA is TGTGCCAGCAGCTGGACTAGCGGGATCCAAGAGACCCAGTACTTC.

The J gene is TRBJ2-2, the V gene TRBV7-2, with 7 bases matching TRBD1. CDR1 and CDR2 (germline): SGHTA, FQGNSA. Trimming at V came to 5 bases and at J to 1 base, leaving 7 bases not matched to a gene. This CDR3 is built from 16 residues. The CDR3 DNA reads as TGTGCCAGCAGCAAGAGGGCAGGGGGGAACACCGGGGAGCTGTTTTTT. Translating it yields CASSKRAGGNTGELFF. Supplemented by reference TRBV7-2 and TRBJ2-2, the full variable domain reads GAGVSQSPSNKVTEKGKDVELRCDPISGHTALYWYRQSLGQGLEFLIYFQGNSAPDKSGLPSDRFSAERTGGSVSTLTIQRTQQEDSAVYLCASSKRAGGNTGELFFGEGSRLTVL.